A selection of T cell receptor beta chains follows, all from one sample in a study of lymphopenia after photon versus proton radiotherapy. Measured with immunoSEQ multiplex PCR; TCRdb has only the in-frame clones, and not every one. The top ten hold approximately 3% of the sample, which has 10,000 to 15,000 clones, roughly 90% seen once. The material was peripheral blood, obtained from a patient treated with proton-based radiotherapy. The receptor source for this set is a man between 60 and 70 years old with pancreatic cancer. Each CDR3 is given with its conserved first and last residue. D genes are given only for firm matches. A row's size may be missing; if present it is once, few, many or a size class.

TRBV28	.	13	TRBJ1-5	.	TGTGCCAGCAGTTTTCAGGGAAATCAGCCCCAGCATTTT	CASSFQGNQPQHF
TRBV18	TRBD1	14	TRBJ2-7	once	TGTGCCAGCTCACTAGGGACAGTGTCCTACGAGCAGTACTTC	CASSLGTVSYEQYF
TRBV18	.	15	TRBJ1-6	.	TGTGCCAGCTCACCACGAGCGAAAGAGAATTCACCCCTCCACTTT	CASSPRAKENSPLHF
TRBV6-5	.	14	TRBJ2-1	.	TGTGCCAGCAGTTACTCGTTTCGAGATTCTGAGCAGTTCTTC	CASSYSFRDSEQFF
TRBV2	TRBD1	13	TRBJ1-2	.	TGTGCCAGCAGAGGGACAGCGAACTATGGCTACACCTTC	CASRGTANYGYTF
TRBV19	TRBD1	14	TRBJ2-3	once	TGTGCCAGTAGGCGGGACAGGGGCACAGATACGCAGTATTTT	CASRRDRGTDTQYF
TRBV2	TRBD2	14	TRBJ2-1	.	TGTGCCAGCATCGGAGCGGGACCTTACAATGAGCAGTTCTTC	CASIGAGPYNEQFF
TRBV5-4	.	13	TRBJ2-3	.	TGTGCCAGCAGCTTGGGACAGACAGATACGCAGTATTTT	CASSLGQTDTQYF
TRBV29-1	TRBD2	14	TRBJ2-7	once	TGCAGCGTCCACCTAGCGGGAGGGCGGTACGAGCAGTACTTC	CSVHLAGGRYEQYF
TRBV9	TRBD1	16	TRBJ2-3	.	TGTGCCAGCAGCGTACCGGGACAGGGTGGTTTGAATACGCAGTATTTT	CASSVPGQGGLNTQYF
TRBV7-2	TRBD2	15	TRBJ2-7	.	TGTGCCAGCAGCCCGCGGGGACTAGCGGGCTACGAGCAGTACTTC	CASSPRGLAGYEQYF